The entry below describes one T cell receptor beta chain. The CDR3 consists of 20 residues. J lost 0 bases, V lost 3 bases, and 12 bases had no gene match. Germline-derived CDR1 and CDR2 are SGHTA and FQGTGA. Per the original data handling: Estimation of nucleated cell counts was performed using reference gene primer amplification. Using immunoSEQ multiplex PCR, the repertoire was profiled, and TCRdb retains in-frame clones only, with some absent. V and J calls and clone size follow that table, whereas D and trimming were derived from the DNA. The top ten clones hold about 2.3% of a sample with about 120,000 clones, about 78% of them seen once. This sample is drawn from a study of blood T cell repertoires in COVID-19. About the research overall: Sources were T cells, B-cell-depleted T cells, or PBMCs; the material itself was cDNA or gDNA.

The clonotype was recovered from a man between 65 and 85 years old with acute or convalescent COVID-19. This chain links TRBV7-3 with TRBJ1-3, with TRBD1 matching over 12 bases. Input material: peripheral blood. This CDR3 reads CASSFSRDRGQLNSGNTIYF. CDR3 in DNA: TGTGCCAGCAGCTTCTCACGGGACAGGGGGCAGCTAAACTCTGGAAACACCATATATTTT. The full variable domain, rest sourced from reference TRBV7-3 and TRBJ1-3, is GAGVSQTPSNKVTEKGKYVELRCDPISGHTALYWYRQSLGQGPEFLIYFQGTGAADDSGLPNDRFFAVRPEGSVSTLKIQRTERGDSAVYLCASSFSRDRGQLNSGNTIYFGEGSWLTVV.